These 27 T cell receptor beta chains were all obtained from the same sample, sequenced in a study of OX40 agonist ivuxolimab in advanced cancers. Clones were read by immunoSEQ multiplex PCR, and TCRdb kept only the in-frame ones, dropping some. The table shows tens of thousands of clones, with 80% occurring only once. The specimen comprised CD4+ or CD8+ T cells sorted from blood, sampled in a trial of the OX40 agonist ivuxolimab. The receptors come from an adult with an advanced solid tumor such as melanoma, head and neck, liver or kidney cancer.

CDR3: CASSLFPTDNEQFF. The DNA of the CDR3 is TGTGCCAGCAGTTTATTTCCCACAGACAATGAGCAGTTCTTC. The chain recombines TRBV28 with TRBJ2-1; D not certain. The V end lost 1 base, the J end lost 5 bases, and 9 bases lay between the germline ends. This CDR3 comprises 14 residues. Germline CDR1 and CDR2: MDHEN and SYDVKM.

The rearrangement uses TRBV19 and TRBJ1-4; D unresolved. CDR3 length: 12 amino acids. Germline V lookup: CDR1 LNHDA, CDR2 SQIVND (reference sequence). Trimming removed 5 bases from V and 8 bases from J, with 9 bases in between. CDR3 loop: CASSELQEKLFF. CDR3 sequence (DNA): TGTGCCAGTAGTGAGCTACAGGAAAAACTGTTTTTT.

This rearrangement joins TRBV19 to TRBJ2-5; no firm D call. CDR3 length: 14 amino acids. V was cut by 4 bases and J by 4 bases, with 13 bases left in between. Looked up from germline, CDR1 is LNHDA and CDR2 is SQIVND (reference sequence). The DNA of the CDR3 is TGTGCCAGTAGTAAGGGTCGTGGGGTAGAGACCCAGTACTTC. It codes for CASSKGRGVETQYF.

In its sample, this clone was seen once. The CDR3 nucleotides are TGCGCCAGCAGCCCAACCGGGACTAGCGAAGAGACCCAGTACTTC. This sequence encodes CASSPTGTSEETQYF. The gene calls are TRBV5-1 and TRBJ2-5, with TRBD2 matching 10 bases. Germline V gives CDR1 SGHRS, CDR2 YFSETQ. CDR3 length: 15 residues. V gave up 4 bases and J gave up 3 bases; unmatched junction bases: 6.

The V gene is TRBV27, the J gene TRBJ1-1; D uncertain. Deletions cut 4 bases from V and 1 base from J, with 7 bases between. In germline, CDR1 is MNHEY, CDR2 SMNVEV (reference sequence). This CDR3 is built from 13 residues. The CDR3 protein is CASSWLWNTEAFF. The CDR3 DNA follows: TGTGCCAGCAGTTGGTTATGGAACACTGAAGCTTTCTTT.

The count of this clone is one. The chain recombines TRBV7-2 with TRBJ1-5, with 7 bases identical to TRBD1. J lost 4 bases, V lost 2 bases, and 5 bases had no gene match. CDR1 is SGHTA, CDR2 FQGNSA, per germline. The CDR3 extends over 15 amino acids. The CDR3 nucleotides read TGTGCCAGCAGCTTACGGCCAGGGGGTAATCAGCCCCAGCATTTT. Translating gives CASSLRPGGNQPQHF.

J is TRBJ2-3 and V is TRBV27; 7 positions agree with TRBD2. Trimming took 5 bases from V and 7 from J; bases not matched to a gene: 12. This CDR3 comprises 15 residues. Germline V lookup: CDR1 MNHEY, CDR2 SMNVEV (reference sequence). CDR3 nucleotides: TGTGCCAGCAGTCCGGAAGGCGGGAGATTACATACGCAGTATTTT. Its translation is CASSPEGGRLHTQYF.

The chain has TRBV30 and TRBJ1-2, with 11 nucleotides matching TRBD1. The germline CDR1 and CDR2 sequences are GTSNPN and SVGIG (reference sequence). This CDR3 is 12 amino acids long. V dropped 5 bases and J dropped 8; count of bases not matched to a gene: 4. CDR3 bases: TGTGCCTGGTTGGGACAGGGGGGCGGCTACACCTTC. It translates to CAWLGQGGGYTF.

This chain connects TRBV5-1 to TRBJ2-5; D perhaps matches TRBD1 (6 bases). Germline V CDR1 and CDR2: SGHRS, YFSETQ. This CDR3 is built from 15 residues. Trimming left V 0 bases short and J 5 bases short, with 14 bases between. The CDR3 DNA reads as TGCGCCAGCAGCTTGGGAACTACAGGGCTGGAGACCCAGTACTTC. It specifies CASSLGTTGLETQYF.

This clone occurred once. The chain couples TRBV5-6 to TRBJ2-3, with D unresolved. This CDR3 region has 11 residues. V dropped 4 bases and J dropped 5 bases, with 5 bases sitting between them. Germline values: CDR1 SGHDT, CDR2 YYEEEE. CDR3 coding DNA: TGTGCCAGCAGCAGAATAGATACGCAGTATTTT. Its protein is CASSRIDTQYF.

V gene TRBV11-2 combines with J gene TRBJ2-3; TRBD2 is a possible D gene (5 bases). This CDR3 region has 15 residues. CDR1 SGHAT and CDR2 FQNNGV come from the germline V gene. V shed 1 base and J shed 4 bases, with 12 bases lying between them. The CDR3, as DNA: TGTGCCAGCAGCTTAGGAGGGCTAGTAGCAGATACGCAGTATTTT. It codes for CASSLGGLVADTQYF.

V gene TRBV27 combines with J gene TRBJ2-7, with unresolved D. Germline-derived CDR1 and CDR2 are MNHEY and SMNVEV (reference sequence). The CDR3 has 13 residues. V lost 2 bases and J lost 1, with 6 bases in between. The CDR3 bases are TGTGCCAGCAGTTTAGGACCGTCCTACGAGCAGTACTTC. Its protein product is CASSLGPSYEQYF.

The rearrangement joins TRBV5-1 to TRBJ1-1; D call uncertain. Germline CDR1 and CDR2: SGHRS and YFSETQ. CDR3 length: 16 amino acids. Trimming left V 0 bases short and J 0 bases short, with 12 bases between. CDR3 bases: TGCGCCAGCAGCTTGGAGTTGCGTTCCCTGAACACTGAAGCTTTCTTT. Protein product: CASSLELRSLNTEAFF.

The rearrangement uses TRBV10-3 and TRBJ2-1; TRBD2 agrees at 12 bases. CDR1 ENHRY and CDR2 SYGVKD come from the germline V gene. The CDR3 covers 18 residues. Trimming took 8 bases from V and 8 from J; bases not matched to a gene: 19. In DNA form, the CDR3 reads TGTGCCATCGCCCGTCCTAGCGGGAGGGCCAATCGCCACGATGAGCAGTTCTTC. Translated, it gives CAIARPSGRANRHDEQFF.

This clone was observed a few times. The chain couples TRBV7-2 to TRBJ2-1, with D possibly TRBD1 on 5 matching bases. This CDR3 has 15 amino acids. Germline V gene data show CDR1 as SGHTA and CDR2 as FQGNSA. V lost 6 bases and J lost 9, with 21 bases in between. In nucleotides, the CDR3 is TGTGCCAGCAGTCCCCAAGGGGTCGGCACAGGTGAGCAGTTCTTC. This encodes CASSPQGVGTGEQFF.

The chain uses TRBV5-1 and TRBJ2-5; 9 bases are a match to TRBD2. The CDR3 extends over 17 amino acids. The V gene's germline CDR1 is SGHRS and CDR2 YFSETQ. Losses at the gene ends were 0 bases for V and 5 bases for J; bases not matched to a gene: 11. The DNA of the CDR3 is TGCGCCAGCAGCTTGGTTGGTAGCGGGAGTGGTGTCGAGACCCAGTACTTC. Protein sequence: CASSLVGSGSGVETQYF.

The V call is TRBV30, the J call TRBJ2-5; TRBD2 matches at 8 bases. The V gene's germline CDR1 is GTSNPN and CDR2 SVGIG (reference sequence). CDR3 size: 16 residues. Losses at the gene ends were 0 bases for V and 2 bases for J; bases not matched to a gene: 8. The CDR3 here is CAWSVGGGIAQETQYF. The CDR3 DNA reads as TGTGCCTGGAGTGTCGGGGGGGGGATAGCTCAAGAGACCCAGTACTTC.

The V and J genes are TRBV15 and TRBJ1-2; D gene ambiguous. Germline V CDR1 and CDR2: LNHNV, YYDKDF (reference sequence). The V end was cut by 0 bases, the J end by 4 bases, with 21 bases between. The length of the CDR3 is 18 residues. The CDR3 spells CATSRDQAIRAHPYGYTF. For the CDR3, the DNA is TGTGCCACCAGCAGAGATCAAGCGATACGGGCACACCCCTATGGCTACACCTTC.

The chain carries TRBV6-4 and TRBJ1-2; the D gene is possibly TRBD1 (5 bases). The CDR3 consists of 15 residues. Germline lookup yields CDR1 MRHNA and CDR2 SNTAGT. Trimming removed 3 bases from V and 7 bases from J, with 18 bases in between. Here the CDR3 DNA reads TGTGCCAGCAGTGAGGAAGACGGGGCCCGTGGTGGCTACACCTTC. This gives the protein CASSEEDGARGGYTF.

The CDR3 DNA reads TGTGCCAGCAGCGTAGGTCCGGGGACAGGGAATTCACCCCTCCACTTT. Residues: CASSVGPGTGNSPLHF. This chain joins TRBV9 and TRBJ1-6, with 9 bases matching TRBD1. Germline assignment: CDR1 SGDLS and CDR2 YYNGEE. V was pared by 0 bases and J by 7 bases, with 5 bases of the junction left unmatched. The CDR3 sequence is 16 residues long.

The V and J genes are TRBV7-8 and TRBJ2-1; D is unresolved. V dropped 0 bases and J dropped 6 bases, with 12 bases sitting between them. Germline loops: CDR1 SGHVS, CDR2 FQNEAQ. The CDR3 extends over 15 amino acids. CDR3 sequence reads: CASSLALRLGNEQFF. The CDR3 nucleotides are TGTGCCAGCAGCTTAGCGCTTCGTTTGGGCAATGAGCAGTTCTTC.

This clone was observed a handful of times. V gene TRBV7-9 combines with J gene TRBJ1-6; D unresolved. V lost 10 bases and J lost 7, with 17 bases in between. Germline CDR1 SEHNR, CDR2 FQNEAQ (reference sequence). This CDR3 is 14 amino acids long. The CDR3 loop reads CATRHDGSNSPLHF. The CDR3 bases are TGTGCCACTAGGCATGACGGGTCAAATTCACCCCTCCACTTT.

The chain recombines TRBV5-1 with TRBJ2-2, with 7 bases lining up with TRBD1. J lost 3 bases, V lost 2 bases, and 4 bases had no gene match. Germline-derived CDR1 and CDR2 are SGHRS and YFSETQ. There are 15 residues in the CDR3. The CDR3 nucleotides read TGCGCCAGCAGCTTTAGGCAGGGGGACACCGGGGAGCTGTTTTTT. Translated, it gives CASSFRQGDTGELFF.

This chain's CDR3 is CATTDRVNTEAFF. The CDR3 DNA follows: TGTGCCACCACGGACAGGGTAAACACTGAAGCTTTCTTT. This chain uses TRBV6-1 with TRBJ1-1; 8 bases align to TRBD1. V lost 10 bases to trimming and J lost 2 bases; unmatched junction nucleotides: 6. Germline V lookup: CDR1 MNHNS, CDR2 SASEGT. The CDR3 totals 13 residues.

This clone turned up a few times. V usage is TRBV15 and J usage is TRBJ1-5; the D is unclear. CDR1 is LNHNV and CDR2 is YYDKDF in the germline V gene (reference sequence). Deletions cut 1 base from V and 4 bases from J, with 5 bases between. CDR3 length: 13 residues. DNA of the CDR3: TGTGCCACCAGCAGAGTGGGGAATCAGCCCCAGCATTTT. Amino acid sequence: CATSRVGNQPQHF.

V and J are TRBV7-9 and TRBJ1-2; tentative D call: TRBD1 (5 bases). CDR3 length equals 14 residues. V shed 1 base and J shed 6 bases, with 12 bases lying between them. Germline V gene sequence: CDR1 SEHNR, CDR2 FQNEAQ (reference sequence). Written as DNA, the CDR3 is TGTGCCAGCAGCTTAGGGGCAGGGCTAGATGGCTACACCTTC. It specifies CASSLGAGLDGYTF.

This chain connects TRBV6-4 to TRBJ2-4; D remains ambiguous. This CDR3 is built from 16 residues. Trimming left V 5 bases short and J 4 bases short, with 18 bases between. Germline CDR1 is MRHNA and CDR2 is SNTAGT. The CDR3: CASSTLPPDRKNIQYF. The CDR3 DNA sequence: TGTGCCAGCAGTACCCTTCCCCCGGACCGAAAAAACATTCAGTACTTC.